This T cell receptor beta chain comes out of a study of neoadjuvant anti-PD-1 for oral cavity cancer. At the level of the study: Patients without progression got a fourth dose around day 43.

Profiling relied on immunoSEQ multiplex PCR, and the TCRdb table lists in-frame clones only, not all of them. The sample carries about 15,000 clones, 70% to 75% recorded once. V was pared by 1 base and J by 4 bases, with 5 bases between. The CDR3 covers 12 residues. In germline, CDR1 is SQVTM, CDR2 ANQGSEA. PBMCs were not maintained or expanded in culture before analysis. The rearrangement uses TRBV29-1 and TRBJ1-3; no reliable D call. The receptor was derived from a person aged 35-80 years with oral cavity squamous cell carcinoma. Sequenced here: PBMCs, sampled before nivolumab (anti-PD-1) treatment. The CDR3 region is CSVEGGGNTIYF. The CDR3 DNA sequence: TGCAGCGTTGAAGGGGGAGGAAACACCATATATTTT.